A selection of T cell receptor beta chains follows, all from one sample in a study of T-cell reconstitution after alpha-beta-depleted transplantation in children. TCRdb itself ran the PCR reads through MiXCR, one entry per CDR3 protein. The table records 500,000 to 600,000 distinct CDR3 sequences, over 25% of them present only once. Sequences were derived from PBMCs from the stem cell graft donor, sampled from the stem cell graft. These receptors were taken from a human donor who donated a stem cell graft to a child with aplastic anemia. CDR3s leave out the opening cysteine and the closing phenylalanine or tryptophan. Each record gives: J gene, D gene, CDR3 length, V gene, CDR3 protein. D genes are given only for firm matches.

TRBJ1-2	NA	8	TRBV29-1	SVWEDGYT
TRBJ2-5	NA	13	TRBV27	ASSPSVGRKETQY
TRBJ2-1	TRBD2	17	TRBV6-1	ASSAPGLAGGPDRDEQF
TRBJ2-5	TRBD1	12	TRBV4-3	ASSQENRGRTQY
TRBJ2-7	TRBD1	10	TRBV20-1	SAQGSTYEQY
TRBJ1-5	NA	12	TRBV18	ASSPQKLNQPQH
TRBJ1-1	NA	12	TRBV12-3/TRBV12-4	ASTRQVANTEAF
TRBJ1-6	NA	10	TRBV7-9	ASSLGDSPLH
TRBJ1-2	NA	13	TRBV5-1	ASSLMFELKHGYT
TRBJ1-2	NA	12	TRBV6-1	AIKGPGPGYGYT
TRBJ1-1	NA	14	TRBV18	ASSPPNLQLNTEAF
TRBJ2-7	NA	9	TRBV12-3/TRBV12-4	ASSSGDEQY
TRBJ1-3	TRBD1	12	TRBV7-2	ASSRQGAGNTIY
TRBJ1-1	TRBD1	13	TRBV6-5	ASSYLGTGLPEAF
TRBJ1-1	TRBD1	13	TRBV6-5	ASSYWTGLNTEAF
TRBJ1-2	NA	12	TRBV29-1	SEEPQGGGVGYT
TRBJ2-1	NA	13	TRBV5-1	ASTTNRVPYNEQF
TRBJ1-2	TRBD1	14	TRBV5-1	ASAQTGDPGIYGYT
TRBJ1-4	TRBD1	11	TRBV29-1	SVGTGGYEKLF
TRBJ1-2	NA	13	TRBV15	ATSREKTGPYGYT
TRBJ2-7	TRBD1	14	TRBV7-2	ASSLATGTVFYEQY
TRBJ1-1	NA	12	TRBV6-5	ASSYSGANTEAF